These T cell receptor beta chains were read from a single sample in a study of Graves' ophthalmopathy and Graves' hyperthyroidism. TCRdb reanalysed the multiplex PCR reads using MiXCR and keeps one entry per CDR3 protein. The sample includes 150,000 to 200,000 distinct CDR3 sequences, approximately 40% of them seen just once. The source material was peripheral blood. The receptors were gathered from a man under 40 with Graves' ophthalmopathy. CDR3s include the opening cysteine and the closing phenylalanine or tryptophan. The D gene is left open where the match is weak. Clone size appears in some rows only: once, few, many, or a class for an expanded clone.

>15|many|TRBV6-5|-|TRBJ2-7
TGTGCCAGCAGTTACTCATTAGACGGAACCTACGAGCAGTACTTC
CASSYSLDGTYEQYF
>15|-|TRBV11-2|TRBD1|TRBJ2-7
TGTGCCAGCAGGGGGCCGGGACAGGGAGATTACGAGCAGTACTTC
CASRGPGQGDYEQYF
>13|many|TRBV12-5|-|TRBJ2-5
TGTGCTGCCGATGGCCCATGGGGGGAGACCCAGTACTTC
CAADGPWGETQYF
>14|-|TRBV15|-|TRBJ1-5
TGTGCCACCAGCAGAGATAACCAGAATCAGCCCCAGCATTTT
CATSRDNQNQPQHF
>17|-|TRBV24-1|-|TRBJ1-5
TGTGCCACCAGTGATCACACAGGGAGAGGTTGGGATCAGCCCCAGCATTTT
CATSDHTGRGWDQPQHF
>14|-|TRBV6-1|TRBD1|TRBJ2-2
TGTGCCAGCAAAAAGGGACAGGTCGACGGGGAGCTGTTTTTT
CASKKGQVDGELFF
>18|-|TRBV24-1|-|TRBJ2-2
TGTGCCACCAGTGATCCGGGCGGGGCAGGGTCGAACACCGGGGAGCTGTTTTTT
CATSDPGGAGSNTGELFF
>15|-|TRBV27|-|TRBJ1-5
TGTGCCAGCAGTCCTGGGTGGGGGGGGAGACAGCCCCAGCATTTT
CASSPGWGGRQPQHF
>17|many|TRBV13|TRBD1|TRBJ2-5
TGTGCCAGCAGCTTAGTCGGAGCACAGGGGGCCAGAGAGACCCAGTACTTC
CASSLVGAQGARETQYF
>20|many|TRBV2|-|TRBJ2-2
TGTGCCAGCAGGAACCTCCCTATTTCGAAGCGTCAGGGCGGGGCCGGGGAGCTGTTTTTT
CASRNLPISKRQGGAGELFF
>13|medium-sized|TRBV28|-|TRBJ1-2
TGTGCCAGCAGTTCCGGACAGTTCTATGGCTACACCTTC
CASSSGQFYGYTF
>12|many|TRBV2|-|TRBJ2-5
TGTGCCTCCCTAGGGGGGGAAGAGACCCAGTACTTC
CASLGGEETQYF
>14|many|TRBV20-1|TRBD1|TRBJ2-7
TGCAGTGCTAGGACGGACAGGGCTTACTACGAGCAGTACTTC
CSARTDRAYYEQYF
>17|-|TRBV27|TRBD1|TRBJ2-6
TGTGCCAGCAGTCACCGGGACAGGGGGGTCTGGGCCAACGTCCTGACTTTC
CASSHRDRGVWANVLTF
>12|many|TRBV5-1|-|TRBJ2-5
TGCGCCAGCACGCAGGGGCAAGAGACCCAGTACTTC
CASTQGQETQYF
>17|-|TRBV6-5|-|TRBJ2-4
TGTGCCAGCAGTTACTCGAGGGGGTCAATAGCCAAAAACATTCAGTACTTC
CASSYSRGSIAKNIQYF
>12|-|TRBV6-2/TRBV6-3|-|TRBJ2-4
TGTGCCAGCAGTTACAGTCAGGGGCGGAGGTACTTC
CASSYSQGRRYF
>16|-|TRBV7-2|-|TRBJ2-3
TGTGCCAGCAGCTTAGCAGTCCAGGTGAGGGCAGATACGCAGTATTTT
CASSLAVQVRADTQYF
>12|few|TRBV12-3/TRBV12-4|TRBD1|TRBJ2-7
TGTGCCAGCAGTTTAGGACAGGGGGGTAGGTACTTC
CASSLGQGGRYF
>15|many|TRBV4-1|-|TRBJ1-1
TGCGCCAGCAGCTCCCAGGGGAGTTGGAACACTGAAGCTTTCTTT
CASSSQGSWNTEAFF
>15|-|TRBV12-3/TRBV12-4|-|TRBJ1-6
TGTGCCAGCAGTTTAAGGCAGGGAGAGAATTCACCCCTCCACTTT
CASSLRQGENSPLHF
>15|many|TRBV6-6|-|TRBJ1-5
TGTGCCAGCAGGATGGACGGATGGAGCAATCAGCCCCAGCATTTT
CASRMDGWSNQPQHF
>14|many|TRBV6-2/TRBV6-3|-|TRBJ1-2
TGTGCCAGCAGACCCCCCGGACTCATCTATGGCTACACCTTC
CASRPPGLIYGYTF
>15|many|TRBV28|TRBD2|TRBJ2-7
TGTGCCAGCAGTCCCGGACTAGCGGGGGCCTACGAGCAGTACTTC
CASSPGLAGAYEQYF
>13|-|TRBV6-1|TRBD2|TRBJ2-5
TGTGCCAGCAGCCCCCTAGCGGTCGGGGCCCAGTACTTC
CASSPLAVGAQYF
>16|many|TRBV9|TRBD1|TRBJ2-7
TGTGCCAGCAGTGCAATACAGGGGGCCACCTCCTACGAGCAGTACTTC
CASSAIQGATSYEQYF
>15|-|TRBV28|-|TRBJ2-5
TGTGCCAGCGGTACATTCAAGGCGGGCCGGGAGACCCAGTACTTC
CASGTFKAGRETQYF
>17|-|TRBV7-8|TRBD2|TRBJ2-5
TGTGCCAGCAGCTTTGGTGGACTAGCGGGGGGGCTAGAGACCCAGTACTTC
CASSFGGLAGGLETQYF